These 23 T cell receptor beta chains share one sample of origin, sequenced in a study of shared clonotypes between healthy human individuals. Naive CD8 cells, CD45RO-negative and positively selected for CCR7, excluded terminally differentiated effector memory CD45RA+ cells. The table came from immunoSEQ multiplex PCR; TCRdb's copy has only in-frame clones and leaves some out. Among millions of clones listed, about 92% were seen once. The specimen sequenced was naive CD8+ T cells from PBMCs. These receptors were taken from a man between 18 and 35 years old in good health. Some clones in this sample may be carry-over from other donors' samples.

CDR3 in DNA: TGTGCCAGCAGTTTATCGAATGGACAGCCCCAGCATTTT. Residues: CASSLSNGQPQHF. The chain combines TRBV27 with TRBJ1-5; no clear D. Germline assignment: CDR1 MNHEY and CDR2 SMNVEV (reference sequence). V gave up 0 bases and J gave up 7 bases, with 7 bases separating them. The CDR3 length is 13 residues.

The rearrangement links TRBV27 to TRBJ2-7, with 8 bases that match TRBD1. J lost 2 bases, V lost 5 bases, and 8 bases had no gene match. This CDR3 has 15 residues. Germline V gene lookup returns CDR1 MNHEY and CDR2 SMNVEV (reference sequence). CDR3: CASSLRTGPPYEQYF. CDR3 coding DNA: TGTGCCAGCAGTCTTCGGACAGGGCCTCCCTACGAGCAGTACTTC.

This chain connects TRBV7-8 to TRBJ1-1, with D tentatively TRBD1 (5 bases). The CDR3 has 15 residues. Germline V lookup: CDR1 SGHVS, CDR2 FQNEAQ. Between the trimmed V and J ends, which lost 1 base and 0 bases, there was a span of 9 bases. This chain's CDR3 is CASSLVGRVNTEAFF. CDR3 DNA sequence: TGTGCCAGCAGCTTAGTTGGCAGGGTGAACACTGAAGCTTTCTTT.

The chain is built from TRBV6-1 and TRBJ1-4, with D possibly being TRBD1 (6 bases). Germline V gives CDR1 MNHNS, CDR2 SASEGT. Trimming took off 3 bases at V and 1 base at J, with 15 bases between the two ends. The CDR3 totals 17 residues. The CDR3 DNA reads TGTGCCAGCAGTGATCCACGGGGGCAACTAACTAATGAAAAACTGTTTTTT. It specifies CASSDPRGQLTNEKLFF.

This rearrangement joins TRBV15 to TRBJ2-7, with TRBD1 identical over 7 bases. The V gene's germline CDR1 is LNHNV and CDR2 YYDKDF (reference sequence). Trimming removed 5 bases from V and 2 bases from J; junction bases left unmatched: 12. The CDR3 contains 16 residues. The DNA of the CDR3 is TGTGCCACCAGCGGCCGGGACAGCGGACCGACCTACGAGCAGTACTTC. Translating gives CATSGRDSGPTYEQYF.

The chain couples TRBV9 to TRBJ1-2, with D possibly matching TRBD1 (5 bases). From germline, CDR1 is SGDLS and CDR2 YYNGEE. V lost 2 bases to trimming and J lost 0 bases, with 14 bases between them. This CDR3 spans 16 amino acids. CDR3 DNA: TGTGCCAGCAGCGTGGGGGACTCTCACCCTAACTATGGCTACACCTTC. Its translation: CASSVGDSHPNYGYTF.

The chain links TRBV4-1 to TRBJ1-5; D remains ambiguous. Germline CDR1 is MGHRA and CDR2 is YSYEKL. The CDR3 totals 17 residues. Trimming removed 7 bases at V and 9 bases at J, with 28 bases between. The CDR3 region has the DNA TGCGCCAGCACCACACTCTACCCCGACGATGGGGAGTCGCCCCAGCATTTT. This translates into CASTTLYPDDGESPQHF.

CDR3 nucleotide sequence: TGTGCCAGCAGTGCGGGGACAGGGGGCAATCAGCCCCAGCATTTT. This codes for CASSAGTGGNQPQHF. This rearrangement joins TRBV28 to TRBJ1-5, with 10 bases matching TRBD1. The CDR3 spans 15 residues. V lost 5 bases to trimming and J lost 2 bases; unmatched junction nucleotides: 3. CDR1 and CDR2 (germline): MDHEN, SYDVKM.

Turning to this clone: Different DNA sequences within this sample yield the same CDR3. The V gene is TRBV15, the J gene TRBJ1-1, with D unclear. Germline-derived CDR1 and CDR2 are LNHNV and YYDKDF (reference sequence). The CDR3 extends over 13 amino acids. The V end was cut by 3 bases, the J end by 0 bases, with 5 bases between. CDR3 region: CATSRGMNTEAFF. For the CDR3, the DNA is TGTGCCACCAGCAGGGGGATGAACACTGAAGCTTTCTTT.

The chain is built from TRBV5-5 and TRBJ2-5; no clear D. The CDR3 is 14 residues long. Germline V gene data show CDR1 as SGHKS and CDR2 as YYEKEE (reference sequence). V lost 3 bases to trimming and J lost 0 bases, with 9 bases between them. DNA for the CDR3: TGTGCCAGCAGCTCGTACGCGTACCAAGAGACCCAGTACTTC. Translation: CASSSYAYQETQYF.

With regard to this clone: Other DNA sequences within the sample encode an identical CDR3. The genes are TRBV6-6 and TRBJ2-7, with no clear D. Germline CDR1 and CDR2: MNHNY and SVGAGI (reference sequence). V shed 3 bases and J shed 2 bases, with 5 bases lying between them. This CDR3 has 12 amino acids. The CDR3 DNA follows: TGTGCCAGCAGTTATGGGCCCTACGAGCAGTACTTC. Translating it yields CASSYGPYEQYF.

This clone is a singleton in its sample. This rearrangement joins TRBV7-2 to TRBJ2-7; TRBD1 agrees at 7 bases. The junction had 9 bases not matched to a gene; V was cut back by 5 bases and J by 2 bases. Germline V gene sequence: CDR1 SGHTA, CDR2 FQGNSA. The CDR3 runs 15 residues. The CDR3 DNA is TGTGCCAGCAGCCTTGCCGGGACAGAGACCTACGAGCAGTACTTC. Translating it yields CASSLAGTETYEQYF.

V gene TRBV1 combines with J gene TRBJ2-4; the table's D call TRBD2 went unverified against the DNA. TRBV1 corresponds to a pseudogene. The CDR3 consists of 14 residues. The CDR3 spells CTRLRERAKNIQYF. CDR3 nucleotide sequence: TGCACCAGGTTGCGGGAGAGGGCCAAAAACATTCAGTACTTC.

V gene TRBV29-1 combines with J gene TRBJ1-2, with D unclear. V was shortened by 1 base and J by 2 bases, with 11 bases between the two germline ends. The CDR3 is made up of 14 amino acids. The V gene's germline CDR1 is SQVTM and CDR2 ANQGSEA. The CDR3 loop is CSVEGPIPNYGYTF. In DNA, the CDR3 is TGCAGCGTTGAAGGCCCAATCCCGAACTATGGCTACACCTTC. The full variable domain, in which reference TRBV29-1 and TRBJ1-2 provide the parts outside the CDR3, is SAVISQKPSRDICQRGTSLTIQCQVDSQVTMMFWYRQQPGQSLTLIATANQGSEATYESGFVIDKFPISRPNLTFSTLTVSNMSPEDSSIYLCSVEGPIPNYGYTFGSGTRLTVV.

In this sample, this clone turned up a few times. At the DNA level, this CDR3 is encoded by other sequences in the same sample as well. The chain carries TRBV29-1 and TRBJ1-1; D is ambiguous. V dropped 0 bases and J dropped 5 bases, with 7 bases sitting between them. CDR3 size: 12 residues. Germline-derived CDR1 and CDR2 are SQVTM and ANQGSEA. In nucleotides, the CDR3 is TGCAGCGTTGAAGATCGAGGGACTGAAGCTTTCTTT. Translated, it gives CSVEDRGTEAFF.

The V call is TRBV4-1, the J call TRBJ2-3, with TRBD1 matching over 12 bases. The V gene's germline CDR1 is MGHRA and CDR2 YSYEKL. Trimming at V came to 1 base and at J to 5 bases, leaving 10 bases not matched to a gene. CDR3 length: 18 residues. The CDR3 here is CASSQGLGRDRGQDTQYF. The DNA of the CDR3 is TGCGCCAGCAGCCAAGGCCTAGGTAGGGACAGGGGGCAAGATACGCAGTATTTT.

This rearrangement joins TRBV7-3 to TRBJ2-5, with 7 bases lining up with TRBD2. Germline-derived CDR1 and CDR2 are SGHTA and FQGTGA. V gave up 7 bases and J gave up 4 bases; unmatched junction bases: 6. The CDR3 is made up of 13 amino acids. The CDR3 reads CASTGGVGETQYF. The CDR3 DNA sequence: TGTGCCAGCACGGGGGGAGTCGGAGAGACCCAGTACTTC. Full variable domain (remainder filled in from reference TRBV7-3 and TRBJ2-5): GAGVSQTPSNKVTEKGKYVELRCDPISGHTALYWYRQSLGQGPEFLIYFQGTGAADDSGLPNDRFFAVRPEGSVSTLKIQRTERGDSAVYLCASTGGVGETQYFGPGTRLLVL.

The chain has TRBV5-4 and TRBJ2-7; 12 bases are shared with TRBD2. This CDR3 contains 16 residues. Germline V gene data show CDR1 as SGHNT and CDR2 as YYREEE (reference sequence). V dropped 4 bases and J dropped 2; count of bases not matched to a gene: 7. The CDR3, as DNA: TGTGCCAGCAGCGTAGGACTAGCGGGAAACCCCTACGAGCAGTACTTC. It codes for CASSVGLAGNPYEQYF.

The genes are TRBV7-3 and TRBJ2-3, with a tentative D call TRBD1 (6 bases). Trimming removed 5 bases at V and 2 bases at J, with 14 bases between. Germline V gene sequence: CDR1 SGHTA, CDR2 FQGTGA. The CDR3 runs 15 residues. CDR3 sequence: CASSNRVGTTDTQYF. CDR3 DNA: TGTGCCAGCAGCAACAGGGTAGGGACCACAGATACGCAGTATTTT.

The chain employs TRBV9 and TRBJ2-5, with D maybe TRBD2 (6 bases). V was pared by 0 bases and J by 4 bases, with 16 bases between. CDR1 is SGDLS and CDR2 is YYNGEE in the germline V gene. CDR3 size: 16 residues. CDR3 DNA: TGTGCCAGCAGCGTAGGCGTCCAACTAGCAGGAGAGACCCAGTACTTC. Its translation: CASSVGVQLAGETQYF.

The J gene is TRBJ2-7, the V gene TRBV10-3; 10 nucleotides line up with TRBD2. Losses at the gene ends were 6 bases for V and 7 bases for J; bases not matched to a gene: 15. CDR1 is ENHRY, CDR2 SYGVKD, per germline. The CDR3 runs 16 residues. Here the CDR3 DNA reads TGTGCCATCAGAACAGAAAGCGGGAGGGGAGTGGGTGAGCAGTACTTC. Amino acids: CAIRTESGRGVGEQYF.

As regards this clone: The same CDR3 arises from other DNA sequences in this sample as well. This chain joins TRBV11-2 and TRBJ2-5; D remains unclear. Per germline, CDR1 SGHAT and CDR2 FQNNGV. This CDR3 contains 12 residues. The ends were cut back, 1 base at V and 5 bases at J, with 5 bases in the middle. The DNA for the CDR3 is TGTGCCAGCAGCTTAGGTTGGGAGACCCAGTACTTC. Translating gives CASSLGWETQYF.

V and J are TRBV19 and TRBJ1-1; D is perhaps TRBD1 (6 bases). This CDR3 spans 16 amino acids. V gave up 3 bases and J gave up 0 bases, with 14 bases separating them. Per germline, CDR1 LNHDA and CDR2 SQIVND (reference sequence). The CDR3 spells CASSITGALLNTEAFF. CDR3 DNA sequence: TGTGCCAGTAGTATTACGGGGGCCCTTTTGAACACTGAAGCTTTCTTT.